These T cell receptor beta chains were read from a single sample in a study of OX40 agonist ivuxolimab in advanced cancers. This table comes from immunoSEQ multiplex PCR, and its TCRdb copy is limited to in-frame clones, with some not included. The sample holds approximately 70,000 clones, around 83% seen once. The sample was CD4+ or CD8+ T cells sorted from blood, taken in a trial of the OX40 agonist ivuxolimab. The source of these receptors is an adult with an advanced solid tumor such as melanoma, head and neck, liver or kidney cancer. Both conserved end residues are part of each CDR3. The order of the fields is CDR3 DNA, CDR3 protein, V gene, clone size, D gene, J gene. The D gene is left open where the match is weak. The size field is filled for only some rows; it gives once, few, many or a size class.

CDR3 DNA: TGCAGTGGAGGGCCTAGGGAGACCCAGTACTTC
CDR3 protein: CSGGPRETQYF
V gene: TRBV20-1
clone size: .
D gene: .
J gene: TRBJ2-5

CDR3 DNA: TGTGCCAGCAGCATCTCAGGGAGGTTTGGAGACGAGCAGTACTTC
CDR3 protein: CASSISGRFGDEQYF
V gene: TRBV9
clone size: .
D gene: .
J gene: TRBJ2-7

CDR3 DNA: TGTGCCAGCAGACCAGGACTGGGGGGGGAGACCCAGTACTTC
CDR3 protein: CASRPGLGGETQYF
V gene: TRBV7-9
clone size: .
D gene: TRBD2
J gene: TRBJ2-5

CDR3 DNA: TGTGCCTGGAAAAGTTTCAATCAGCCCCAGCATTTT
CDR3 protein: CAWKSFNQPQHF
V gene: TRBV30
clone size: .
D gene: .
J gene: TRBJ1-5

CDR3 DNA: TGTGCCACCAGCAGAGATCCGGACGGTACGCAGTATTTT
CDR3 protein: CATSRDPDGTQYF
V gene: TRBV15
clone size: .
D gene: .
J gene: TRBJ2-3

CDR3 DNA: TGTGCCAGCAGTTTGAGAAGCTGGAGCTCCTACAATGAGCAGTTCTTC
CDR3 protein: CASSLRSWSSYNEQFF
V gene: TRBV28
clone size: .
D gene: .
J gene: TRBJ2-1

CDR3 DNA: TGTGCCAGCGCCGGGACAGAGGGGAGGGCTTTCTTT
CDR3 protein: CASAGTEGRAFF
V gene: TRBV6-5
clone size: .
D gene: TRBD1
J gene: TRBJ1-1

CDR3 DNA: TGTGCCAGCAGCTTAGGCAGGGATACCTACAATGAGCAGTTCTTC
CDR3 protein: CASSLGRDTYNEQFF
V gene: TRBV11-3
clone size: .
D gene: .
J gene: TRBJ2-1

CDR3 DNA: TGTGCCAGCAGCAGGGGGACAGGGGGCTTCTACGAGCAGTACTTC
CDR3 protein: CASSRGTGGFYEQYF
V gene: TRBV5-4
clone size: few
D gene: TRBD1
J gene: TRBJ2-7

CDR3 DNA: TGTGCCAGCAGCTTCTCTCGGCAGGAGACCTACGAGCAGTACTTC
CDR3 protein: CASSFSRQETYEQYF
V gene: TRBV4-2
clone size: .
D gene: .
J gene: TRBJ2-7

CDR3 DNA: TGTGCCACCAGCAGAGTTCGGACTAATGAAAAACTGTTTTTT
CDR3 protein: CATSRVRTNEKLFF
V gene: TRBV15
clone size: once
D gene: .
J gene: TRBJ1-4

CDR3 DNA: TGCGCCAGCAGTCAAGTCTGGACAGCCTATAATTCACCCCTCCACTTT
CDR3 protein: CASSQVWTAYNSPLHF
V gene: TRBV23-1
clone size: .
D gene: .
J gene: TRBJ1-6

CDR3 DNA: TGTGCCAGCGCCAACCGGGGGGGGGCAACAGATACGCAGTATTTT
CDR3 protein: CASANRGGATDTQYF
V gene: TRBV27
clone size: .
D gene: TRBD2
J gene: TRBJ2-3

CDR3 DNA: TGTGCCAGCAGCTTCCTGAGGGGGACAGGGCGCGAGACCCAGTACTTC
CDR3 protein: CASSFLRGTGRETQYF
V gene: TRBV7-8
clone size: .
D gene: TRBD1
J gene: TRBJ2-5

CDR3 DNA: TGTGCCAGCAGGAGGGGACAGGGGGGCGACTATGGCTACACCTTC
CDR3 protein: CASRRGQGGDYGYTF
V gene: TRBV2
clone size: few
D gene: TRBD1
J gene: TRBJ1-2

CDR3 DNA: TGTGCCAGCAGCCATCGGCGTGAAGGCCCCCAGCATTTT
CDR3 protein: CASSHRREGPQHF
V gene: TRBV7-2
clone size: once
D gene: .
J gene: TRBJ1-5

CDR3 DNA: TGCGCCAGCAGTCCTTCAGGAGGGACTGAAGCTTTCTTT
CDR3 protein: CASSPSGGTEAFF
V gene: TRBV23-1
clone size: .
D gene: .
J gene: TRBJ1-1

CDR3 DNA: TGTGCCAGCAGCCAAGCCCAGCTGAACACTGAAGCTTTCTTT
CDR3 protein: CASSQAQLNTEAFF
V gene: TRBV4-2
clone size: .
D gene: .
J gene: TRBJ1-1

CDR3 DNA: TGCGCCAGCAGCTTGAATTGGGCTAGCGGGAGTCGAGAGCAGTACTTC
CDR3 protein: CASSLNWASGSREQYF
V gene: TRBV5-1
clone size: .
D gene: TRBD2
J gene: TRBJ2-7

CDR3 DNA: TGTGCCTGGAGTGAGGGCCGGGGGAAGACCCAGTACTTC
CDR3 protein: CAWSEGRGKTQYF
V gene: TRBV30
clone size: once
D gene: .
J gene: TRBJ2-5

CDR3 DNA: TGCGCCAGCAGCGGGGGGACATCCCAGCCCACTGAAGCTTTCTTT
CDR3 protein: CASSGGTSQPTEAFF
V gene: TRBV5-1
clone size: .
D gene: .
J gene: TRBJ1-1

CDR3 DNA: TGTGCCAGCAGTTACTCCCGGGTTGGGCAGCCCCAGCATTTT
CDR3 protein: CASSYSRVGQPQHF
V gene: TRBV6-5
clone size: once
D gene: .
J gene: TRBJ1-5

CDR3 DNA: TGTGCCAGCAGCGCATTCCCCACGGGGGGTTCACCCCTCCACTTT
CDR3 protein: CASSAFPTGGSPLHF
V gene: TRBV5-6
clone size: few
D gene: .
J gene: TRBJ1-6

CDR3 DNA: TGTGCCAGCAGCTTAGATTCCCTGGGGGTCAGTGAGCAGTTCTTC
CDR3 protein: CASSLDSLGVSEQFF
V gene: TRBV11-3
clone size: .
D gene: .
J gene: TRBJ2-1

CDR3 DNA: TGCGCCAGCAGCCAAGAAGAAGGGAGGGATCAGCCCCAGCATTTT
CDR3 protein: CASSQEEGRDQPQHF
V gene: TRBV4-3
clone size: .
D gene: .
J gene: TRBJ1-5

CDR3 DNA: TGTGCCAGCAGTTTGGGGACAGGGTTCTACGAGCAGTACTTC
CDR3 protein: CASSLGTGFYEQYF
V gene: TRBV27
clone size: .
D gene: TRBD1
J gene: TRBJ2-7

CDR3 DNA: TGTGCCAGCAGTCCTCCAAATGGACAGGGGGGGTTTGGCTACACCTTC
CDR3 protein: CASSPPNGQGGFGYTF
V gene: TRBV28
clone size: .
D gene: TRBD1
J gene: TRBJ1-2

CDR3 DNA: TGTGCCAGCAGCTTAGATAGGGCAGGAGGAAACACCATATATTTT
CDR3 protein: CASSLDRAGGNTIYF
V gene: TRBV7-2
clone size: .
D gene: .
J gene: TRBJ1-3

CDR3 DNA: TGTGCCAGCAGCGCCACCTCGTCCGGGGTCGAGCAGTACTTC
CDR3 protein: CASSATSSGVEQYF
V gene: TRBV6-1
clone size: .
D gene: .
J gene: TRBJ2-7

CDR3 DNA: TGTGCCAGCAGCTTAGGGGCAGATAATTCACCCCTCCACTTT
CDR3 protein: CASSLGADNSPLHF
V gene: TRBV7-9
clone size: once
D gene: .
J gene: TRBJ1-6

CDR3 DNA: TGTGCCAGCAGCCGAAAGACTAGCGGGAGGGCCAACACCGGGGAGCTGTTTTTT
CDR3 protein: CASSRKTSGRANTGELFF
V gene: TRBV14
clone size: .
D gene: TRBD2
J gene: TRBJ2-2

CDR3 DNA: TGTGCCGTTTCCCGGGACCTCGCAAATAATTCACCCCTCCACTTT
CDR3 protein: CAVSRDLANNSPLHF
V gene: TRBV19
clone size: .
D gene: .
J gene: TRBJ1-6

CDR3 DNA: TGTGCCAGCAGCTCCATCGGGACAGGAAAGGAAGCTTTCTTT
CDR3 protein: CASSSIGTGKEAFF
V gene: TRBV5-4
clone size: .
D gene: TRBD1
J gene: TRBJ1-1

CDR3 DNA: TGCGCCAGCAGCTTGGCCTCGGCCTACACCGGGGAGCTGTTTTTT
CDR3 protein: CASSLASAYTGELFF
V gene: TRBV5-1
clone size: .
D gene: .
J gene: TRBJ2-2

CDR3 DNA: TGTGCCAGCAGCTTGAGCGCCCGGGTCGATGAGCAGTTCTTC
CDR3 protein: CASSLSARVDEQFF
V gene: TRBV11-2
clone size: .
D gene: .
J gene: TRBJ2-1

CDR3 DNA: TGTGCCAGCGCGAGCGGGGGGCAAGAGACCCAGTACTTC
CDR3 protein: CASASGGQETQYF
V gene: TRBV18
clone size: few
D gene: TRBD2
J gene: TRBJ2-5

CDR3 DNA: TGTGCCAGCAGCTTACAAGGGTTTGAAAAACTGTTTTTT
CDR3 protein: CASSLQGFEKLFF
V gene: TRBV7-9
clone size: .
D gene: .
J gene: TRBJ1-4

CDR3 DNA: TGTGCCAGCAGCGGGCTAGCGGGTACCGGGGAGCTGTTTTTT
CDR3 protein: CASSGLAGTGELFF
V gene: TRBV9
clone size: .
D gene: TRBD2
J gene: TRBJ2-2

CDR3 DNA: TGTGCCAGTAGTACCCTGACTAGCGGATCCTACGAGCAGTACTTC
CDR3 protein: CASSTLTSGSYEQYF
V gene: TRBV19
clone size: .
D gene: TRBD2
J gene: TRBJ2-7

CDR3 DNA: TGTGCCAGCTCACAGGGGACCAACACCGGGGAGCTGTTTTTT
CDR3 protein: CASSQGTNTGELFF
V gene: TRBV18
clone size: few
D gene: .
J gene: TRBJ2-2

CDR3 DNA: TGTGCCAGCAGCTTTAGCGGGACCTCCTACAATGAGCAGTTCTTC
CDR3 protein: CASSFSGTSYNEQFF
V gene: TRBV7-8
clone size: .
D gene: TRBD2
J gene: TRBJ2-1

CDR3 DNA: TGTGCCAGTTCGGGTCATGCCCTGACTCGGGATGGCTACACCTTC
CDR3 protein: CASSGHALTRDGYTF
V gene: TRBV19
clone size: .
D gene: .
J gene: TRBJ1-2

CDR3 DNA: TGTGCCAGCAGCTTGGGCAGCGGCAACTACCAAGAGACCCAGTACTTC
CDR3 protein: CASSLGSGNYQETQYF
V gene: TRBV5-8
clone size: .
D gene: .
J gene: TRBJ2-5